Listed below are T cell receptor beta chains from one sample, sequenced in a study of blood T cell repertoires in COVID-19. Using immunoSEQ multiplex PCR, the repertoire was profiled, and TCRdb retains in-frame clones only, with some absent. The data hold 60,000 to 100,000 clones, with over 85% observed a single time. Sequenced input: peripheral blood. These TCRs come from a man aged 50 or older with active COVID-19. CDR3s include the opening cysteine and the closing phenylalanine or tryptophan.

V: TRBV18
J: TRBJ2-3
CDR3: CASSPRDRDADTQYF

V: TRBV5-1
J: TRBJ2-1
CDR3: CASSLLKGDRSYNEQFF

V: TRBV4-1
J: TRBJ2-3
CDR3: CASSPPGGTDTQYF

V: TRBV18
J: TRBJ1-1
CDR3: CASSPLPGMDTEAFF

V: TRBV11-1
J: TRBJ2-5
CDR3: CASSTTGTGGGRQYF

V: TRBV5-1
J: TRBJ1-1
CDR3: CASSLGGRAMNTEAFF

V: TRBV9
J: TRBJ2-2
CDR3: CASSVAETGITGELFF

V: TRBV5-1
J: TRBJ2-5
CDR3: CASSLGDRGPETQYF

V: TRBV7-9
J: TRBJ2-1
CDR3: CASSHTIRFNEQFF

V: TRBV28
J: TRBJ2-3
CDR3: CASRDWTSGQDTQYF

V: TRBV6-5
J: TRBJ1-1
CDR3: CASSYSGRGRFTAFF